The subject of this entry is one TCR beta chain. Its matching antigen is unknown. Researchers made TCR beta libraries by using iRepertoire HTBI primers and running Arm-PCR on CDR3 regions. MiXCR, applied by TCRdb to the multiplex PCR reads, yields one record per CDR3 protein. The repertoire holds roughly 360,000 distinct CDR3 sequences, roughly 24% seen once, with less than 30% in the top ten. The sample's time point: persistent/refractory GD, antithyroid drugs over 5 years with positive TRAb. PBMC RNA was the source of the TCR library. It was American Thyroid Association guidelines that determined Graves' disease diagnosis. This record belongs to a study of regulatory T cells in long-lasting Graves disease. Study-level results: The persistent group shared 2,500 to 3,000 public clonotypes, more than the approximately 930 shared by new patients.

The clonotype comes from a woman aged 40 to 55 with Graves disease. Sequenced here: peripheral blood mononuclear cells (PBMCs), sampled when the disease was refractory, from a patient treated with antithyroid drugs.

The CDR3 sequence is CASSEYTGFEAGGSTDTQYF. Written as DNA, the CDR3 is TGTGCCAGCAGTGAATATACCGGGTTTGAGGCGGGAGGGAGCACAGATACGCAGTATTTT. The chain carries TRBV25-1 and TRBJ2-3, with 9 bases identical to TRBD2. There are 20 residues in the CDR3. The J segment lost 0 bases and the V segment lost 0 bases, leaving 13 bases of the junction unmatched. Germline CDR1 MGHDK, CDR2 SYGVNS.